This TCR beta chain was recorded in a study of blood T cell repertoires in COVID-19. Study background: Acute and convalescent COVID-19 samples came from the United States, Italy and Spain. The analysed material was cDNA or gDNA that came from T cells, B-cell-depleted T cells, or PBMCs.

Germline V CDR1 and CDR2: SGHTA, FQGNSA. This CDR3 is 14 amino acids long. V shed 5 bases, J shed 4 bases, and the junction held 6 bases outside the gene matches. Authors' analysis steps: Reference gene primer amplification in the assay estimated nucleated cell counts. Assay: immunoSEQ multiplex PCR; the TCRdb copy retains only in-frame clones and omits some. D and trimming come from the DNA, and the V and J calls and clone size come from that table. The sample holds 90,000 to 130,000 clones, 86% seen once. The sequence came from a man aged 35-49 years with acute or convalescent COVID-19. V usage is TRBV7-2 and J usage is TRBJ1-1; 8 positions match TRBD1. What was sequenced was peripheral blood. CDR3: CASSIRTGPTEAFF. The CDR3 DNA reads TGTGCCAGCAGCATCCGGACAGGGCCCACTGAAGCTTTCTTT.